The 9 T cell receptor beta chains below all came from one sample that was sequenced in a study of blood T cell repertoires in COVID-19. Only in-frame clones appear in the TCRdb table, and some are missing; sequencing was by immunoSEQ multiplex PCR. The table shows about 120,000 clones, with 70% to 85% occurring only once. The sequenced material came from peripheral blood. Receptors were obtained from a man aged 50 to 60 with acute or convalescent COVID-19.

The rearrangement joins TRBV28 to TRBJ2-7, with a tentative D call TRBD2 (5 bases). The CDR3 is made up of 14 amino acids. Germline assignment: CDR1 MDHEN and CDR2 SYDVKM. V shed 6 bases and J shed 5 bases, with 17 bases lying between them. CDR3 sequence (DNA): TGTGCCAGCAGCCCACTAGAGATCCGGGACGAGCAGTACTTC. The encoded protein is CASSPLEIRDEQYF.

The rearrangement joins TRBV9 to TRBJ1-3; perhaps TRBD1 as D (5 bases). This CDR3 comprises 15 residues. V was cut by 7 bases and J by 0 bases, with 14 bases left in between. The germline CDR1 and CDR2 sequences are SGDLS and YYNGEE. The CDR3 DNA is TGTGCCAGCTCTAGCGGGGGGTACTCTGGAAACACCATATATTTT. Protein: CASSSGGYSGNTIYF.

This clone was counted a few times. CDR3 DNA: TGTGCCACGGCCGGGACAGTCAACTCCTACGAGCAGTACTTC. It codes for CATAGTVNSYEQYF. This chain uses TRBV2 with TRBJ2-7; 7 bases align to TRBD1. With V trimmed by 10 bases and J by 0 bases, 9 bases remained unmatched. The germline gives CDR1 SNHLY, CDR2 FYNNEI. The CDR3 runs to 14 residues.

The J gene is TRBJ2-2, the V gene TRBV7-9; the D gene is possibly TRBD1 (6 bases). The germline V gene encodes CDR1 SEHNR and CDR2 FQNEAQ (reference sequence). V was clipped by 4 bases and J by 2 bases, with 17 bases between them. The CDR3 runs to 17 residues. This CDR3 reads CASSSPPGHSNTGELFF. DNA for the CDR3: TGTGCCAGCAGCTCCCCTCCGGGACACTCTAACACCGGGGAGCTGTTTTTT.

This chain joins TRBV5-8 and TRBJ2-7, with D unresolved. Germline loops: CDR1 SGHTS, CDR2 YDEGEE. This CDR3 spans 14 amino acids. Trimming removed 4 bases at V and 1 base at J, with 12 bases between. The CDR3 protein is CASSPSTLSYEQYF. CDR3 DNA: TGTGCCAGCAGCCCATCGACTCTATCCTACGAGCAGTACTTC.

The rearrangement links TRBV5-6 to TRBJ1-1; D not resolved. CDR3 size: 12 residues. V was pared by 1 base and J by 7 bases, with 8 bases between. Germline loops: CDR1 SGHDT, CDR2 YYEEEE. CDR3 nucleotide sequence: TGTGCCAGCAGCTTGCTCGGTATTGAAGCTTTCTTT. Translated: CASSLLGIEAFF.

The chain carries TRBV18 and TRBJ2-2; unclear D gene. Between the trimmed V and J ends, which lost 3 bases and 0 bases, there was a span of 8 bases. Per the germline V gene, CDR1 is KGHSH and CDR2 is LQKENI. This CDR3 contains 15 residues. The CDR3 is CASSPQEANTGELFF. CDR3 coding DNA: TGTGCCAGCTCACCTCAGGAAGCGAACACCGGGGAGCTGTTTTTT.

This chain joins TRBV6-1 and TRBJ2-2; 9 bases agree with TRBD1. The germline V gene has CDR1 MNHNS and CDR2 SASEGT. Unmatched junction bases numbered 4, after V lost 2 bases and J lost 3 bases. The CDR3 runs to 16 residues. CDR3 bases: TGTGCCAGCAGTGAATACCGGACAGGGGACACCGGGGAGCTGTTTTTT. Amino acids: CASSEYRTGDTGELFF.

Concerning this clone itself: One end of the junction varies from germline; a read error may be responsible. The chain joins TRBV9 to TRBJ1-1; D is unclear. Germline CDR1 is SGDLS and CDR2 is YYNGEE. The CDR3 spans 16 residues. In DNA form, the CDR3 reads TGTGCCAACAGCGTATCCCTTAACTTCGAAAGAGGTGAAGCTTTCTTT. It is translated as CANSVSLNFERGEAFF.